This T cell receptor beta chain came from a study of blood T cell repertoires in COVID-19. Germline CDR1 SGHNT, CDR2 YYREEE (reference sequence). This CDR3 comprises 13 residues. V lost 4 bases and J 4 bases, leaving 11 bases between the germline ends. Original data processing: How many nucleated cells were present was estimated from reference gene primer amplification. Libraries were prepared by immunoSEQ multiplex PCR; TCRdb keeps only in-frame clonotypes and omits some of them. That table furnishes V, J and clone size, whereas the DNA furnished D and trimming. The sample records 98,000 or so clones, roughly 82% being singletons.

This receptor was taken from a man aged 55 to 70 with acute or convalescent COVID-19. Material for sequencing was peripheral blood. The chain is built from TRBV5-4 and TRBJ2-5; a weak D match, TRBD2 (6 bases). As DNA, the CDR3 is TGTGCCAGCAGCCTAGCGTTAGGAGAGACCCAGTACTTC. Its protein is CASSLALGETQYF. Combining the CDR3 with reference TRBV5-4 and TRBJ2-5 gives the whole variable domain ETGVTQSPTHLIKTRGQQVTLRCSSQSGHNTVSWYQQALGQGPQFIFQYYREEENGRGNFPPRFSGLQFPNYSSELNVNALELDDSALYLCASSLALGETQYFGPGTRLLVL.